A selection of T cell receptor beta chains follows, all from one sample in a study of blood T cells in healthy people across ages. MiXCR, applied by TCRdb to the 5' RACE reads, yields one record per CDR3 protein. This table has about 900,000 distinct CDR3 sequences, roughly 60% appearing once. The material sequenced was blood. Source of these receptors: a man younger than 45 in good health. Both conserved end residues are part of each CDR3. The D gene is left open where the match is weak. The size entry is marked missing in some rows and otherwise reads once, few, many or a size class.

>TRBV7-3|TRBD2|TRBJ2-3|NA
CASSSVSGATDTQYF
TGTGCCAGCAGCTCGGTTAGCGGGGCGACAGATACGCAGTATTTT
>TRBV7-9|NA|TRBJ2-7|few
CASRDTAYEQYF
TGTGCCAGCAGAGATACGGCCTACGAGCAGTACTTC
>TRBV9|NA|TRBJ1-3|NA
CASSVGRGNTIYF
TGTGCCAGCAGCGTGGGCCGTGGAAACACCATATATTTT
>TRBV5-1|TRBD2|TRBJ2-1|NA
CASSAGTTPQLDEQFF
TGCGCCAGCAGCGCCGGGACTACGCCACAATTGGATGAGCAGTTCTTC
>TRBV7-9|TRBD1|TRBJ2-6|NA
CASKLDQGASTFGANVLTF
TGTGCCAGCAAACTTGACCAGGGGGCGTCAACTTTTGGGGCCAACGTCCTGACTTTC
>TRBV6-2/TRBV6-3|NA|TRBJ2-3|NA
CASSYGSGIDISTDTQYF
TGTGCCAGCAGTTATGGTTCGGGCATTGACATCTCCACAGATACGCAGTATTTT
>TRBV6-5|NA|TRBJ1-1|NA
CASSTVHGTEAFF
TGTGCCAGCAGTACAGTTCACGGCACTGAAGCTTTCTTT
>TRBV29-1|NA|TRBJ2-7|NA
CSVEVASGYEQYF
TGCAGCGTTGAAGTAGCGTCCGGCTACGAGCAGTACTTC
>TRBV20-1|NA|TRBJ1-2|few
CSAPEGLGYTF
TGCAGTGCCCCGGAAGGTTTAGGCTACACCTTC
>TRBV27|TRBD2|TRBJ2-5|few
CASSLRSGTVQETQYF
TGTGCCAGCAGTTTAAGGAGCGGGACTGTTCAAGAGACCCAGTACTTC
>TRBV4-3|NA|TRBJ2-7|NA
CASSEGLPRYEQYF
TGCGCCAGCAGCGAGGGACTGCCAAGATACGAGCAGTACTTC
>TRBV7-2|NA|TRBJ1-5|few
CASSLQGWQPQHF
TGTGCCAGCAGCTTACAGGGGTGGCAGCCCCAGCATTTT
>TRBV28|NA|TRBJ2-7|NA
CASKGENEQYF
TGTGCCAGCAAGGGGGAAAACGAGCAGTACTTC
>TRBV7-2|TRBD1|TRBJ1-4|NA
CASSLGQGQNEKLFF
TGTGCCAGCAGCCTAGGACAGGGCCAAAATGAAAAACTGTTTTTT
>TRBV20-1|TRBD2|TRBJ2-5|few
CSGELAGGSETQYF
TGCAGCGGCGAGCTAGCGGGGGGGTCGGAGACCCAGTACTTC
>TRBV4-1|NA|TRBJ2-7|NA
CASSLRDTTYEQYF
TGCGCCAGCAGCCTTCGGGACACAACCTACGAGCAGTACTTC
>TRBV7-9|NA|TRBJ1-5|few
CASSPSGVSNQPQHF
TGTGCCAGCAGCCCCTCGGGAGTTAGCAATCAGCCCCAGCATTTT
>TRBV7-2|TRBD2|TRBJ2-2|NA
CASSFRARGGNTGELFF
TGTGCCAGCAGCTTCAGGGCCCGGGGGGGGAACACCGGGGAGCTGTTTTTT
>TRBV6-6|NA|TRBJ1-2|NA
CASSYGFLTF
TGTGCCAGCAGTTACGGGTTTCTCACCTTC
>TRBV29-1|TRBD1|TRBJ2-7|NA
CSVINRGYEQYF
TGCAGCGTTATAAACAGGGGTTACGAGCAGTACTTC
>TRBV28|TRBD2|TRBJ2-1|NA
CASSLSGGAIEQFF
TGTGCCAGCAGTTTAAGCGGGGGGGCAATTGAGCAGTTCTTC
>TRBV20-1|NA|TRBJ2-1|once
CSARGPEALYNEQFF
TGCAGTGCCCGAGGCCCTGAGGCGTTGTACAATGAGCAGTTCTTC
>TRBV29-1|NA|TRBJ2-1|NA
CSAWGLLGPGAEGQFF
TGCAGCGCGTGGGGTCTGCTCGGACCCGGGGCGGAGGGGCAGTTCTTC
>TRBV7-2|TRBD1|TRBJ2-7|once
CASSLVRTGTYSSYEQYF
TGTGCCAGCAGCTTAGTCCGGACAGGGACTTATAGCTCCTACGAGCAGTACTTC
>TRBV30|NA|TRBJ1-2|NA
CAWNRDSYGYTF
TGTGCCTGGAACCGGGACTCATATGGCTACACCTTC
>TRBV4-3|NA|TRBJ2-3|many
CASSQGLDTQYF
TGCGCCAGCAGCCAAGGTTTGGATACGCAGTATTTT
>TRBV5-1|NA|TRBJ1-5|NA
CASSEGSSNQPQHF
TGCGCCAGCAGCGAAGGGTCGAGCAATCAGCCCCAGCATTTT
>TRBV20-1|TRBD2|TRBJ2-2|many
CSARDRLAGGHTGELFF
TGCAGTGCTAGAGATCGACTAGCGGGGGGTCACACCGGGGAGCTGTTTTTT
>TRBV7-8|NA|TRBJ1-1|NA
CASSFQEGTEAFF
TGTGCCAGCAGCTTTCAGGAGGGGACTGAAGCTTTCTTT